These 26 T cell receptor beta chains share one sample of origin, sequenced in a study of T cells after somatic rescue of genetic block. Some clones are missing from TCRdb's copy, which holds only in-frame ones; the method was immunoSEQ multiplex PCR. The sample has about 68,000 clones, about nine tenths seen once. The sequenced sample consisted of peripheral blood mononuclear cells (PBMCs). Source of these receptors: a man between 40 and 49 years old.

This chain connects TRBV5-4 to TRBJ2-2; the D call may be TRBD1 or TRBD2 (5 bases each). V was cut by 0 bases and J by 6 bases, with 6 bases left in between. The germline gives CDR1 SGHNT, CDR2 YYREEE (reference sequence). The CDR3 is made up of 13 amino acids. This chain's CDR3 is CASSLGGSGELFF. For the CDR3, the DNA is TGTGCCAGCAGCTTGGGGGGGTCCGGGGAGCTGTTTTTT.

A single count supports this clone. The chain has TRBV6-6 and TRBJ1-2, with 7 bases fitting TRBD1. There are 15 residues in the CDR3. Unmatched junction bases numbered 9, after V lost 0 bases and J lost 8 bases. From germline, CDR1 is MNHNY and CDR2 SVGAGI (reference sequence). This CDR3 is CASSYSNRGYRGYTF. The CDR3 bases are TGTGCCAGCAGTTACTCGAACAGGGGCTACCGGGGCTACACCTTC.

The chain carries TRBV19 and TRBJ1-1; a possible D gene is TRBD1 (5 bases). Per germline, CDR1 LNHDA and CDR2 SQIVND (reference sequence). V dropped 5 bases and J dropped 0 bases, with 13 bases sitting between them. CDR3 length equals 15 residues. The CDR3 region has the DNA TGTGCCAGTAGTGATTGGGACGGAGTGAACACTGAAGCTTTCTTT. It encodes CASSDWDGVNTEAFF.

The rearrangement joins TRBV29-1 to TRBJ1-1; the D is unclear. Germline-derived CDR1 and CDR2 are SQVTM and ANQGSEA. CDR3 size: 12 residues. V lost 1 base and J lost 1, with 4 bases in between. CDR3 bases: TGCAGCGTTGAAGTGGAGAACACTGAAGCTTTCTTT. Protein sequence: CSVEVENTEAFF.

The genes are TRBV30 and TRBJ2-3; TRBD1 matches at 9 bases. The CDR3 contains 15 residues. Germline V lookup: CDR1 GTSNPN, CDR2 SVGIG (reference sequence). V gave up 2 bases and J gave up 1 base; unmatched junction bases: 4. Here the CDR3 reads CAWSSTGGGTDTQYF. The CDR3 DNA reads TGTGCCTGGAGTTCAACAGGGGGCGGCACAGATACGCAGTATTTT.

This chain uses TRBV19 with TRBJ1-1; D may be TRBD1 (5 bases). In germline, CDR1 is LNHDA, CDR2 SQIVND (reference sequence). The CDR3 is made up of 13 amino acids. Trimming took 3 bases from V and 3 from J, leaving 8 bases between them. This CDR3 reads CASSIWGYTEAFF. In DNA, the CDR3 is TGTGCCAGTAGTATCTGGGGGTACACTGAAGCTTTCTTT.

The chain couples TRBV19 to TRBJ2-7; 10 bases agree with TRBD2. This CDR3 is built from 15 residues. The V segment lost 5 bases and the J segment 4 bases; nucleotides outside the gene matches: 8. CDR1 and CDR2 from the germline V gene are LNHDA and SQIVND (reference sequence). The CDR3, as DNA: TGTGCCAGTAGTTCGCGGACTAGCGGATATTACGAGCAGTACTTC. Its translation: CASSSRTSGYYEQYF.

The chain recombines TRBV6-5 with TRBJ2-5; tentative D call: TRBD1 (7 bases). Germline values: CDR1 MNHEY, CDR2 SVGAGI. The CDR3 covers 13 residues. V gave up 6 bases and J gave up 2 bases, with 10 bases separating them. The DNA for the CDR3 is TGTGCCAGCAGGACAGGGAGGCAAGAGACCCAGTACTTC. Residues: CASRTGRQETQYF.

This clone showed up just a few times. The chain is built from TRBV28 and TRBJ2-1; 10 bases line up with TRBD2. Germline loops: CDR1 MDHEN, CDR2 SYDVKM. The CDR3 has 15 residues. J was trimmed by 5 bases and V by 6 bases; bases with no gene match: 7. The CDR3 DNA reads as TGTGCCAGCAGCGGGGGGACTAGCGTCGACAATGAGCAGTTCTTC. Amino acids: CASSGGTSVDNEQFF.

This chain connects TRBV4-1 to TRBJ1-5, with D uncertain. Germline loops: CDR1 MGHRA, CDR2 YSYEKL. V was pared by 4 bases and J by 7 bases, with 11 bases between. The CDR3 is made up of 13 amino acids. CDR3 sequence: CASSLTGGQPQHF. CDR3 DNA sequence: TGCGCCAGCAGCCTAACGGGTGGACAGCCCCAGCATTTT.

This clone was observed once. This rearrangement joins TRBV2 to TRBJ2-2; perhaps D is TRBD1 or TRBD2 (6 bases each). The germline CDR1 and CDR2 sequences are SNHLY and FYNNEI. V was trimmed by 6 bases and J by 6 bases, leaving 20 bases between them. This CDR3 has 16 residues. The chain's CDR3 is CASRGGQPEPPGELFF. The CDR3, as DNA: TGTGCCAGCAGGGGGGGACAACCTGAACCCCCCGGGGAGCTGTTTTTT.

This clone was seen only once. This chain links TRBV20-1 with TRBJ2-5; tentative D call: TRBD2 (5 bases). Germline lookup yields CDR1 DFQATT and CDR2 SNEGSKA (reference sequence). This CDR3 comprises 11 residues. Between the trimmed V and J ends, which lost 4 bases and 5 bases, there was a span of 8 bases. The CDR3 nucleotides are TGCAGTGCTATACTAGTCGAGACCCAGTACTTC. Its translation is CSAILVETQYF.

The chain is built from TRBV27 and TRBJ1-1; perhaps TRBD1 as D (5 bases). Germline V gives CDR1 MNHEY, CDR2 SMNVEV (reference sequence). The CDR3 spans 14 residues. V dropped 6 bases and J dropped 5 bases, with 16 bases sitting between them. CDR3 loop: CASSAGGSGTEAFF. The CDR3 DNA is TGTGCCAGCAGCGCGGGGGGGTCCGGAACTGAAGCTTTCTTT.

The V call is TRBV7-8, the J call TRBJ1-5, with no clear D. V was clipped by 1 base and J by 2 bases, with 12 bases between them. CDR3 length equals 16 residues. CDR1 is SGHVS, CDR2 FQNEAQ, per germline. In nucleotides, the CDR3 is TGTGCCAGCAGCTTAGGACCGGATGAGGGCAATCAGCCCCAGCATTTT. It yields the protein CASSLGPDEGNQPQHF.

V gene TRBV4-3 combines with J gene TRBJ1-5; no clear D gene. The CDR3 covers 15 residues. V gave up 3 bases and J gave up 0 bases, with 9 bases separating them. The germline CDR1 and CDR2 sequences are LGHNA and YSLEER. CDR3 nucleotide sequence: TGCGCCAGCAGCCATGCTCCGCCTAGCAATCAGCCCCAGCATTTT. Its protein is CASSHAPPSNQPQHF.

The V call is TRBV5-5, the J call TRBJ1-4; 11 bases map to TRBD1. CDR3 length: 18 amino acids. Unmatched junction bases numbered 7, after V lost 0 bases and J lost 3 bases. Germline-derived CDR1 and CDR2 are SGHKS and YYEKEE (reference sequence). CDR3 amino acids: CASSLAGTGGFANEKLFF. In DNA, the CDR3 is TGTGCCAGCAGCTTGGCCGGGACAGGGGGTTTTGCTAATGAAAAACTGTTTTTT.

V is TRBV5-1 and J is TRBJ2-1; 9 nucleotides agree with TRBD1. This CDR3 has 16 amino acids. The trim removed 4 bases at V and 6 bases at J, leaving 11 bases unmatched. Looked up from germline, CDR1 is SGHRS and CDR2 is YFSETQ. CDR3 residues: CASSEPGQGTVNEQFF. Written as DNA, the CDR3 is TGCGCCAGCAGCGAGCCGGGACAGGGTACAGTCAATGAGCAGTTCTTC.

The gene calls are TRBV7-3 and TRBJ1-1, with 7 bases aligning to TRBD1. The junction had 15 bases not matched to a gene; V was cut back by 5 bases and J by 6 bases. This CDR3 region has 16 residues. In germline, CDR1 is SGHTA, CDR2 FQGTGA. The CDR3 is CASSQMVQGRRAEAFF. The CDR3 DNA reads TGTGCCAGCAGCCAGATGGTACAGGGGCGGAGGGCTGAAGCTTTCTTT.

The V call is TRBV25-1, the J call TRBJ1-1; no reliable D call. CDR1 and CDR2 from the germline V gene are MGHDK and SYGVNS. Trimming cost V 4 bases and J 4 bases, with 4 bases left between them. This CDR3 has 11 amino acids. The CDR3 here is CASSVVTEAFF. The CDR3, as DNA: TGTGCCAGCAGTGTAGTCACTGAAGCTTTCTTT.

This clone was seen once. This sequence joins TRBV6-6 and TRBJ1-1; D unclear. Trimming removed 0 bases from V and 4 bases from J, with 15 bases in between. The germline V gene encodes CDR1 MNHNY and CDR2 SVGAGI (reference sequence). This CDR3 is built from 16 residues. The chain's CDR3 is CASSYSMAGRSTEAFF. In DNA, the CDR3 is TGTGCCAGCAGTTACTCAATGGCGGGCCGGTCCACTGAAGCTTTCTTT.

This sequence joins TRBV6-1 and TRBJ1-4; maybe TRBD1 (5 bases). Between the trimmed V and J ends, which lost 8 bases and 3 bases, there was a span of 13 bases. Looked up from germline, CDR1 is MNHNS and CDR2 is SASEGT. This CDR3 has 14 amino acids. The chain's CDR3 is CASRRQGANEKLFF. CDR3 in DNA: TGTGCCAGCCGGAGGCAGGGTGCTAATGAAAAACTGTTTTTT.

This clone was seen only once. The V and J genes are TRBV11-2 and TRBJ2-7; a possible D gene is TRBD2 (6 bases). Germline V gene sequence: CDR1 SGHAT, CDR2 FQNNGV. CDR3 length: 13 amino acids. V shed 5 bases and J shed 1 base, with 9 bases lying between them. The CDR3, as DNA: TGTGCCAGCAGCCCGGACTATTCCTACGAGCAGTACTTC. It is translated as CASSPDYSYEQYF. The full variable domain, rest sourced from reference TRBV11-2 and TRBJ2-7, is EAGVAQSPRYKIIEKRQSVAFWCNPISGHATLYWYQQILGQGPKLLIQFQNNGVVDDSQLPKDRFSAERLKGVDSTLKIQPAKLEDSAVYLCASSPDYSYEQYFGPGTRLTVT.

The chain joins TRBV11-2 to TRBJ2-1; D not certain. The CDR3 contains 13 residues. Germline CDR1 reads SGHAT; CDR2 reads FQNNGV. V lost 1 base to trimming and J lost 4 bases, with 5 bases between them. DNA of the CDR3: TGTGCCAGCAGCTTAGCTTTGTACAATGAGCAGTTCTTC. The encoded protein is CASSLALYNEQFF.

V usage is TRBV4-1 and J usage is TRBJ2-7, with unresolved D. CDR3 length: 14 residues. Germline assignment: CDR1 MGHRA and CDR2 YSYEKL. Between the trimmed V and J ends, which lost 0 bases and 2 bases, there was a span of 8 bases. The CDR3 sequence: CASSQDERAYEQYF. The CDR3 nucleotides read TGCGCCAGCAGCCAAGACGAGAGAGCCTACGAGCAGTACTTC.

J is TRBJ2-3 and V is TRBV9; TRBD1 matches 9 bases. The CDR3 length is 14 residues. In germline, CDR1 is SGDLS, CDR2 YYNGEE. After removal of 5 bases from V and 1 base from J, the junction contained 2 bases not matched to a gene. DNA for the CDR3: TGTGCCAGCAGTCGGGACAGGGGCACAGATACGCAGTATTTT. Translated, it gives CASSRDRGTDTQYF. Drawing the rest from reference TRBV9 and TRBJ2-3, the complete variable domain is DSGVTQTPKHLITATGQRVTLRCSPRSGDLSVYWYQQSLDQGLQFLIQYYNGEERAKGNILERFSAQQFPDLHSELNLSSLELGDSALYFCASSRDRGTDTQYFGPGTRLTVL.

The genes are TRBV4-3 and TRBJ2-7, with D tentatively TRBD2 (6 bases). Trimming removed 0 bases at V and 3 bases at J, with 12 bases between. Germline CDR1 is LGHNA and CDR2 is YSLEER. The CDR3 spans 15 residues. The CDR3 protein is CASSQDTSRIYEQYF. DNA of the CDR3: TGCGCCAGCAGCCAAGACACTAGCAGGATCTACGAGCAGTACTTC.